The rows below give T cell receptor beta chains drawn from one sample of a study of human T cells and chemical hapten exposure. TCRdb used MiXCR to reprocess the RACE reads, holding one entry per CDR3 protein. The sample yields tens of thousands of distinct CDR3 sequences, around 11% seen once. Sequences were derived from whole blood, sampled in connection with sensitization to the hapten diphenylcyclopropenone (DPC). The receptor source for this set is an older woman with alopecia areata. Some clones in this sample may be carry-over from other donors' samples. Both conserved end residues are part of each CDR3. The D gene is left open where the match is weak. The size entry is marked missing in some rows and otherwise reads once, few, many or a size class.

size: few
V: TRBV13
J: TRBJ1-5
D: TRBD1
CDR3: CASSGQGYQPQHF
DNA: TGTGCCAGCAGTGGACAGGGCTATCAGCCCCAGCATTTT

size: -
V: TRBV5-6
J: TRBJ1-6
D: TRBD1
CDR3: CASSLDRGWNSPLHF
DNA: TGTGCCAGCAGCTTGGACAGGGGGTGGAATTCACCCCTCCACTTT

size: many
V: TRBV7-9
J: TRBJ2-7
D: -
CDR3: CASNLGGYEQYF
DNA: TGTGCCAGCAACCTAGGGGGTTACGAGCAGTACTTC

size: -
V: TRBV5-5
J: TRBJ1-1
D: -
CDR3: CASSPRGVVNTEAFF
DNA: TGTGCCAGCAGTCCTAGGGGGGTAGTGAACACTGAAGCTTTCTTT

size: -
V: TRBV12-3/TRBV12-4
J: TRBJ2-2
D: -
CDR3: CASSLIQANTGELFF
DNA: TGTGCCAGCAGTTTAATCCAGGCGAACACCGGGGAGCTGTTTTTT

size: -
V: TRBV27
J: TRBJ1-1
D: -
CDR3: CASSFGGPAFF
DNA: TGTGCCAGCAGTTTCGGAGGGCCCGCTTTCTTT

size: many
V: TRBV20-1
J: TRBJ2-7
D: TRBD1
CDR3: CSATPPGQGVQYF
DNA: TGCAGTGCTACTCCCCCCGGACAGGGGGTACAGTACTTC

size: once
V: TRBV11-1
J: TRBJ1-6
D: -
CDR3: CASSTDGSSPLHF
DNA: TGTGCCAGCAGTACAGATGGGAGTTCACCCCTCCACTTT

size: few
V: TRBV30
J: TRBJ2-7
D: TRBD1
CDR3: CAWSDGGQGSHEQYF
DNA: TGTGCCTGGAGTGATGGGGGACAGGGATCACACGAGCAGTACTTC

size: -
V: TRBV10-1
J: TRBJ2-3
D: -
CDR3: CASSRSGTDTQYF
DNA: TGCGCCAGCAGTCGGAGCGGTACAGATACGCAGTATTTT

size: -
V: TRBV30
J: TRBJ2-1
D: -
CDR3: CAWRNMGSYNEQFF
DNA: TGTGCCTGGAGGAACATGGGATCCTACAATGAGCAGTTCTTC

size: -
V: TRBV2
J: TRBJ2-3
D: TRBD2
CDR3: CASILAGDTQYF
DNA: TGTGCCAGCATCTTAGCGGGGGATACGCAGTATTTT

size: -
V: TRBV5-1
J: TRBJ2-3
D: TRBD1
CDR3: CASSPGQGRTDTQYF
DNA: TGCGCCAGCAGCCCGGGACAGGGGCGCACAGATACGCAGTATTTT

size: -
V: TRBV20-1
J: TRBJ1-2
D: TRBD1
CDR3: CSARPGQGDYGYTF
DNA: TGCAGTGCTAGACCCGGACAGGGGGACTATGGCTACACCTTC

size: few
V: TRBV27
J: TRBJ1-5
D: -
CDR3: CASSLFSGNQPQHF
DNA: TGTGCCAGCAGTTTATTTTCTGGCAATCAGCCCCAGCATTTT

size: -
V: TRBV6-1
J: TRBJ2-1
D: TRBD2
CDR3: CASSKTSTNEQLF
DNA: TGTGCCAGCAGTAAGACTAGCACGAATGAGCAGCTCTTC

size: few
V: TRBV10-1
J: TRBJ1-2
D: -
CDR3: CASSENGNYGYTF
DNA: TGCGCCAGCAGTGAGAACGGGAACTATGGCTACACCTTC

size: many
V: TRBV7-2
J: TRBJ2-7
D: -
CDR3: CASSPTGSSYEQYF
DNA: TGTGCCAGCAGCCCCACCGGAAGCTCCTACGAGCAGTACTTC

size: many
V: TRBV12-3/TRBV12-4
J: TRBJ1-5
D: -
CDR3: CASSFSSIGQPQHF
DNA: TGTGCCAGCAGTTTCTCGAGTATTGGTCAGCCCCAGCATTTT

size: many
V: TRBV2
J: TRBJ1-1
D: -
CDR3: CASSSLGETEAFF
DNA: TGTGCCAGCTCCTCCCTCGGGGAGACTGAAGCTTTCTTT

size: few
V: TRBV10-3
J: TRBJ2-5
D: -
CDR3: CATAGGPGQPKETQYF
DNA: TGTGCCACCGCGGGGGGACCGGGACAGCCTAAGGAGACCCAGTACTTC

size: many
V: TRBV2
J: TRBJ2-2
D: -
CDR3: CASSEQGTNTGELFF
DNA: TGTGCCAGCAGTGAACAGGGGACGAACACCGGGGAGCTGTTTTTT

size: many
V: TRBV9
J: TRBJ2-3
D: -
CDR3: CASSGDTQYF
DNA: TGTGCCAGCAGCGGAGATACGCAGTATTTT

size: -
V: TRBV6-5
J: TRBJ1-1
D: -
CDR3: CASSFGRGATEAFF
DNA: TGTGCCAGCAGTTTCGGACGGGGGGCCACTGAAGCTTTCTTT

size: few
V: TRBV20-1
J: TRBJ2-5
D: TRBD2
CDR3: CSAPGAGDLAPTQYF
DNA: TGCAGTGCTCCCGGGGCGGGGGACCTGGCTCCGACCCAGTACTTC

size: few
V: TRBV5-1
J: TRBJ2-4
D: -
CDR3: CASSLQGEENIQYF
DNA: TGCGCCAGCAGCTTGCAGGGCGAGGAAAACATTCAGTACTTC

size: few
V: TRBV2
J: TRBJ2-1
D: -
CDR3: CASTERGNEQFF
DNA: TGTGCCAGCACCGAAAGGGGTAATGAGCAGTTCTTC

size: many
V: TRBV7-2
J: TRBJ2-7
D: -
CDR3: CASTPQGGSYEQYF
DNA: TGTGCCAGCACCCCTCAAGGCGGCTCCTACGAGCAGTACTTC

size: many
V: TRBV27
J: TRBJ1-5
D: TRBD1
CDR3: CASSLSWGQGGQPQHF
DNA: TGTGCCAGCAGTTTATCGTGGGGACAGGGAGGTCAGCCCCAGCATTTT

size: many
V: TRBV21-1
J: TRBJ2-7
D: -
CDR3: CASSSSINRDEQYF
DNA: TGTGCCAGCAGCTCGTCTATCAACAGGGACGAGCAGTACTTC

size: many
V: TRBV18
J: TRBJ2-1
D: -
CDR3: CASSPPNGHNEQFF
DNA: TGTGCCAGCTCACCACCGAATGGACACAATGAGCAGTTCTTC

size: few
V: TRBV6-6
J: TRBJ1-2
D: -
CDR3: CASRLQGWDGGYTF
DNA: TGTGCCAGCAGGCTACAGGGATGGGATGGTGGCTACACCTTC

size: many
V: TRBV3-1
J: TRBJ1-2
D: -
CDR3: CASTSGEVAGYTF
DNA: TGTGCCAGCACTTCAGGAGAGGTCGCCGGCTACACCTTC

size: few
V: TRBV18
J: TRBJ1-1
D: -
CDR3: CASSPLVNTEAFF
DNA: TGTGCCAGCTCACCACTGGTGAACACTGAAGCTTTCTTT

size: once
V: TRBV29-1
J: TRBJ1-2
D: TRBD1
CDR3: CSVFGTGAYGYTF
DNA: TGCAGCGTTTTTGGGACAGGGGCCTATGGCTACACCTTC

size: -
V: TRBV5-1
J: TRBJ1-2
D: -
CDR3: CASSPPNQDYGYTF
DNA: TGCGCCAGCAGCCCACCAAATCAGGACTATGGCTACACCTTC

size: -
V: TRBV4-2
J: TRBJ2-2
D: -
CDR3: CASSQGGSGELFF
DNA: TGTGCCAGCAGCCAAGGAGGGTCCGGGGAGCTGTTTTTT

size: many
V: TRBV30
J: TRBJ1-6
D: -
CDR3: CAWSVTQSEPLHF
DNA: TGTGCCTGGAGTGTAACACAGTCCGAGCCCCTCCACTTT

size: many
V: TRBV30
J: TRBJ2-7
D: -
CDR3: CAWDDRLNYEQYF
DNA: TGTGCCTGGGACGACAGGTTAAACTACGAGCAGTACTTC

size: few
V: TRBV3-1
J: TRBJ1-1
D: -
CDR3: CASSQGLGTDEAFF
DNA: TGTGCCAGCAGCCAAGGGCTAGGTACGGATGAAGCTTTCTTT

size: many
V: TRBV7-9
J: TRBJ1-5
D: -
CDR3: CASSLGGYSNQPQHF
DNA: TGTGCCAGCAGCTTAGGTGGATATAGCAATCAGCCCCAGCATTTT

size: many
V: TRBV2
J: TRBJ1-5
D: -
CDR3: CASTSQGIGNQPQHF
DNA: TGTGCCAGCACCTCTCAGGGGATAGGGAATCAGCCCCAGCATTTT

size: -
V: TRBV9
J: TRBJ2-2
D: -
CDR3: CASSVAVANTGELFF
DNA: TGTGCCAGCAGCGTAGCTGTGGCGAACACCGGGGAGCTGTTTTTT

size: few
V: TRBV5-1
J: TRBJ1-1
D: -
CDR3: CASSDPGLVNTEAFF
DNA: TGCGCCAGCAGCGACCCGGGATTGGTGAACACTGAAGCTTTCTTT

size: many
V: TRBV5-1
J: TRBJ2-7
D: -
CDR3: CASSSAYEQYF
DNA: TGCGCCAGCAGCTCCGCCTACGAGCAGTACTTC

size: -
V: TRBV2
J: TRBJ1-2
D: -
CDR3: CASSETGTGYTF
DNA: TGTGCCAGCAGTGAAACAGGGACTGGCTACACCTTC

size: -
V: TRBV29-1
J: TRBJ1-1
D: -
CDR3: CSVVREDTEAFF
DNA: TGCAGCGTGGTCAGGGAAGACACTGAAGCTTTCTTT

size: -
V: TRBV3-1
J: TRBJ2-5
D: TRBD1
CDR3: CASSPPTGYQETQYF
DNA: TGTGCCAGCAGCCCTCCGACAGGGTACCAAGAGACCCAGTACTTC

size: -
V: TRBV2
J: TRBJ2-3
D: -
CDR3: CASSGGLSTDTQYF
DNA: TGTGCCAGCAGCGGGGGCCTTAGCACAGATACGCAGTATTTT

size: -
V: TRBV3-1
J: TRBJ2-2
D: -
CDR3: CASSQVQMNTGELFF
DNA: TGTGCCAGCAGCCAAGTACAGATGAACACCGGGGAGCTGTTTTTT

size: many
V: TRBV3-1
J: TRBJ1-4
D: -
CDR3: CASSHNENEKLFF
DNA: TGTGCCAGCAGCCATAACGAAAACGAAAAACTGTTTTTT

size: many
V: TRBV27
J: TRBJ2-1
D: -
CDR3: CASSFTPGDQFF
DNA: TGTGCCAGCAGTTTCACTCCAGGGGACCAGTTCTTC

size: many
V: TRBV7-6
J: TRBJ2-5
D: -
CDR3: CASSSLVRETQYF
DNA: TGTGCCAGCAGCTCCTTAGTTAGAGAGACCCAGTACTTC

size: many
V: TRBV5-1
J: TRBJ1-2
D: -
CDR3: CASSLGGQRYGYTF
DNA: TGCGCCAGCAGCTTGGGAGGACAACGGTATGGCTACACCTTC